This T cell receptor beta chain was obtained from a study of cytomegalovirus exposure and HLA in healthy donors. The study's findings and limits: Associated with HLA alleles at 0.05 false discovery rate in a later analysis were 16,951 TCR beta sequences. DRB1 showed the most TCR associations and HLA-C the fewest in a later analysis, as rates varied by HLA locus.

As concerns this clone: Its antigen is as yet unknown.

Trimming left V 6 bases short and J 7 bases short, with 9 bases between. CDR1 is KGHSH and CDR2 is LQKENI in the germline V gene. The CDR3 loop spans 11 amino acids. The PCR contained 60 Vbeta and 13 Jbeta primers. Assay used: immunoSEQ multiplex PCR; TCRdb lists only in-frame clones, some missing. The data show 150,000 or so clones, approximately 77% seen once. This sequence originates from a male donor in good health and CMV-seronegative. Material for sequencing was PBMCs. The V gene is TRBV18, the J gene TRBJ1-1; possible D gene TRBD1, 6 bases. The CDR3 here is CASSRGNEAFF. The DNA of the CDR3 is TGTGCCAGCTCCAGGGGAAATGAAGCTTTCTTT. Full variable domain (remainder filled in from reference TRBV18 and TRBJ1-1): NAGVMQNPRHLVRRRGQEARLRCSPMKGHSHVYWYRQLPEEGLKFMVYLQKENIIDESGMPKERFSAEFPKEGPSILRIQQVVRGDSAAYFCASSRGNEAFFGQGTRLTVV.